Shown below are 13 T cell receptor beta chains from a single sample sequenced in a study of cytomegalovirus exposure and HLA in healthy donors. The repertoire was sequenced with immunoSEQ multiplex PCR; TCRdb's copy has only in-frame clones and lacks some. The table includes roughly 70,000 clones, around 97% detected once. Sequencing was carried out using PBMCs. These receptors originate from a woman aged 18 to 35 in good health and CMV-seropositive.

This clone occurred once. The same CDR3 can be traced to other DNA sequences in this sample. The rearrangement links TRBV27 to TRBJ2-7; 12 nucleotides match TRBD1. Losses at the gene ends were 5 bases for V and 3 bases for J; bases not matched to a gene: 5. The CDR3 is 15 amino acids. CDR1 MNHEY and CDR2 SMNVEV come from the germline V gene (reference sequence). The CDR3 DNA reads as TGTGCCAGCAGTCCCGGGACAGGGGGCAGCTACGAGCAGTACTTC. Its protein product is CASSPGTGGSYEQYF.

The chain employs TRBV7-8 and TRBJ1-1; 8 bases map to TRBD1. CDR1 is SGHVS, CDR2 FQNEAQ, per germline. The length of the CDR3 is 14 residues. Germline trimming cut 3 bases from V and 4 bases from J; bases unmatched to any gene: 4. CDR3 coding DNA: TGTGCCAGCAGCTTCTATACAGGGGGCACTGAAGCTTTCTTT. Translating gives CASSFYTGGTEAFF.

CDR3 sequence (DNA): TGTGCCAGCAGTGGGAGTGAGCAGTACTTC. This translates into CASSGSEQYF. The V gene is TRBV2, the J gene TRBJ2-7; no clear D. CDR3 length: 10 residues. The V gene's germline CDR1 is SNHLY and CDR2 FYNNEI. V lost 4 bases to trimming and J lost 7 bases, with 5 bases between them.

The V call is TRBV4-1, the J call TRBJ2-2; the D gene is possibly TRBD2 (6 bases). CDR1 MGHRA and CDR2 YSYEKL come from the germline V gene. CDR3 length: 17 amino acids. V lost 3 bases, J lost 2 bases, and 16 bases lay in between. The CDR3 DNA reads as TGCGCCAGCAGCCATGCTCCCCCGGGACTCAACACCGGGGAGCTGTTTTTT. Protein: CASSHAPPGLNTGELFF.

DNA for the CDR3: TGTGCCAGCAGCTTAACGAACCCTACCCTCTCGGGACAGGGGACCTACAATGAGCAGTTCTTC. Protein sequence: CASSLTNPTLSGQGTYNEQFF. The chain recombines TRBV7-3 with TRBJ2-1; 10 nucleotides align to TRBD1. The CDR3 runs to 21 residues. Germline assignment: CDR1 SGHTA and CDR2 FQGTGA. V dropped 0 bases and J dropped 2; count of bases not matched to a gene: 16.

CDR3 residues: CASSWGAGQGAETQYF. DNA for the CDR3: TGTGCCAGCAGTTGGGGAGCGGGACAGGGAGCAGAGACCCAGTACTTC. The genes are TRBV5-4 and TRBJ2-5, with 9 positions matching TRBD1. Losses at the gene ends were 5 bases for V and 4 bases for J; bases not matched to a gene: 12. CDR3 length: 16 residues. In germline, CDR1 is SGHNT, CDR2 YYREEE (reference sequence).

This chain links TRBV28 with TRBJ1-1; no clear D gene. The V gene's germline CDR1 is MDHEN and CDR2 SYDVKM. This CDR3 has 12 residues. Between the trimmed V and J ends, which lost 6 bases and 6 bases, there was a span of 11 bases. CDR3 region: CASRKGGSEAFF. DNA of the CDR3: TGTGCCAGCAGGAAAGGAGGGTCTGAAGCTTTCTTT. The full variable domain, with the rest looked up from reference TRBV28 and TRBJ1-1, is DVKVTQSSRYLVKRTGEKVFLECVQDMDHENMFWYRQDPGLGLRLIYFSYDVKMKEKGDIPEGYSVSREKKERFSLILESASTNQTSMYLCASRKGGSEAFFGQGTRLTVV.

The chain uses TRBV4-1 and TRBJ1-2; 7 bases map to TRBD1. This CDR3 contains 17 residues. V dropped 4 bases and J dropped 7; count of bases not matched to a gene: 18. The germline V gene has CDR1 MGHRA and CDR2 YSYEKL. CDR3: CASSRTVRGGAWGGYTF. The CDR3, as DNA: TGCGCCAGCAGCCGAACAGTTCGAGGGGGCGCATGGGGTGGCTACACCTTC.

The CDR3, as DNA: TGTGCCAGCAGAGGACTAGATATCGGGGAGCTGTTTTTT. Encoded protein: CASRGLDIGELFF. V is TRBV27 and J is TRBJ2-2, with 7 bases aligning to TRBD2. Germline V gene sequence: CDR1 MNHEY, CDR2 SMNVEV (reference sequence). CDR3 length equals 13 residues. V lost 6 bases and J lost 7; bases outside the gene matches: 5.

CDR3 in DNA: TGTGCCAGCATGGGGGGTACGCAGTATTTT. It yields the protein CASMGGTQYF. The V and J genes are TRBV2 and TRBJ2-3; D is possibly TRBD2 (6 bases). V gave up 7 bases and J gave up 8 bases, with 7 bases separating them. The CDR3 is 10 amino acids. CDR1 is SNHLY and CDR2 is FYNNEI in the germline V gene.

The rearrangement uses TRBV9 and TRBJ2-3; D perhaps matches TRBD2 (5 bases). The CDR3 extends over 16 amino acids. Germline V lookup: CDR1 SGDLS, CDR2 YYNGEE. With 0 bases removed from V and 0 bases from J, the gap between germline ends came to 11 bases. CDR3 nucleotide sequence: TGTGCCAGCAGCGTAGAGGCGGGTCCTAGCACAGATACGCAGTATTTT. Encoded protein: CASSVEAGPSTDTQYF.

The V call is TRBV9, the J call TRBJ2-7; 10 bases fit TRBD1. This CDR3 region has 14 residues. The V segment lost 3 bases and the J segment 6 bases; nucleotides outside the gene matches: 6. Germline V CDR1 and CDR2: SGDLS, YYNGEE. CDR3 sequence reads: CASSGPGQGSEQYF. Written as DNA, the CDR3 is TGTGCCAGCAGCGGCCCGGGACAGGGGTCCGAGCAGTACTTC.

CDR3 region: CASSSTAYEQYF. CDR3 nucleotides: TGTGCCAGCAGTTCGACAGCCTACGAGCAGTACTTC. The rearrangement links TRBV27 to TRBJ2-7; D perhaps matches TRBD1 (5 bases). V gave up 4 bases and J gave up 2 bases, with 6 bases separating them. This CDR3 spans 12 amino acids. Germline CDR1 MNHEY, CDR2 SMNVEV (reference sequence).